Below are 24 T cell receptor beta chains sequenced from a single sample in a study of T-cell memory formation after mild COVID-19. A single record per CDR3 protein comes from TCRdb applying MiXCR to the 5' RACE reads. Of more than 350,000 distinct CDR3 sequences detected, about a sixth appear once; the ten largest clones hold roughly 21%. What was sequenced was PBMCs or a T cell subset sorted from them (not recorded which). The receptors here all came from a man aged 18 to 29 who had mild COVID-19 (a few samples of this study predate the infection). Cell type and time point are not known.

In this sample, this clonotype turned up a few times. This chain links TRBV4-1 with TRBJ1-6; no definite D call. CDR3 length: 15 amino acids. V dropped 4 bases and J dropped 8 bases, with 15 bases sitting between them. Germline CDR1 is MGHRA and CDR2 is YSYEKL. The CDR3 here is CASSPTGLAHSPLHF. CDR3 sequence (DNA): TGCGCCAGCAGCCCTACTGGTCTTGCTCATTCACCCCTCCACTTT.

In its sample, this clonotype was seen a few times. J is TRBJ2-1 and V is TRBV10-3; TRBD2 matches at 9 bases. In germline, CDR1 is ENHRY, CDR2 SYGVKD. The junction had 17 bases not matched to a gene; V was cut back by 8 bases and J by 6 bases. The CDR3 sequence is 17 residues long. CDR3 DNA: TGTGCCATCTCCCCCCAGGGGCGGGGGGGCCCGAGCAATGAGCAGTTCTTC. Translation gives CAISPQGRGGPSNEQFF.

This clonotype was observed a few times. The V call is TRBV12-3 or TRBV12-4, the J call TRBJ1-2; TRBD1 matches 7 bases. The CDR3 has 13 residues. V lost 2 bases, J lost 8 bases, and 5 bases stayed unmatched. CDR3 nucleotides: TGTGCCAGCAGTTTATTAGGGGGCGCGGGCTACACCTTC. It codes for CASSLLGGAGYTF.

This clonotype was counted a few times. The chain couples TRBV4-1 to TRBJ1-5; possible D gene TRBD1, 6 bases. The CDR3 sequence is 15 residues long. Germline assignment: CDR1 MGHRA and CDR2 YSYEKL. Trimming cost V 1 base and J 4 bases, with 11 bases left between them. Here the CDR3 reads CASSQGKGGNQPQHF. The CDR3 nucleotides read TGCGCCAGCAGCCAAGGGAAGGGGGGGAATCAGCCCCAGCATTTT.

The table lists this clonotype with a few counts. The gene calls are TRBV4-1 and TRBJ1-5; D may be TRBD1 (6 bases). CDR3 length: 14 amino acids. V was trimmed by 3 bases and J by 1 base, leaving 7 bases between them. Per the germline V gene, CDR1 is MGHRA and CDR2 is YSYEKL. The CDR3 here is CASSHTGSNQPQHF. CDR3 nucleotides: TGCGCCAGCAGCCACACAGGGAGCAATCAGCCCCAGCATTTT.

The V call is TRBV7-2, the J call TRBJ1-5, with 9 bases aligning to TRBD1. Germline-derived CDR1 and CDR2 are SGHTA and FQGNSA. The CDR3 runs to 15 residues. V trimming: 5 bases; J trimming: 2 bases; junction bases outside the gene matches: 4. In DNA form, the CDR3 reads TGTGCCAGCAGCATTTACAGGGGGCGCAATCAGCCCCAGCATTTT. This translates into CASSIYRGRNQPQHF. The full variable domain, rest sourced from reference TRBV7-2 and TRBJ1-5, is GAGVSQSPSNKVTEKGKDVELRCDPISGHTALYWYRQSLGQGLEFLIYFQGNSAPDKSGLPSDRFSAERTGGSVSTLTIQRTQQEDSAVYLCASSIYRGRNQPQHFGDGTRLSIL.

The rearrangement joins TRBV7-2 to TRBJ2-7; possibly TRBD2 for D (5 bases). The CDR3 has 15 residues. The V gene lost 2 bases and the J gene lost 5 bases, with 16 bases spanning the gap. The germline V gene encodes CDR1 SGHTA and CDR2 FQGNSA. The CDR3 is CASSLRASGSDEQYF. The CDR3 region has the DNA TGTGCCAGCAGCTTACGGGCCTCGGGATCGGACGAGCAGTACTTC.

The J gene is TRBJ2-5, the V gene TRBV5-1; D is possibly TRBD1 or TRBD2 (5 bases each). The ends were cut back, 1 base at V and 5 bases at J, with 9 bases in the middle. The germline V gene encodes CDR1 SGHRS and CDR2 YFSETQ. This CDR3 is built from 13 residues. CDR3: CASSLRWDETQYF. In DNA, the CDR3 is TGCGCCAGCAGCTTGAGGTGGGACGAGACCCAGTACTTC.

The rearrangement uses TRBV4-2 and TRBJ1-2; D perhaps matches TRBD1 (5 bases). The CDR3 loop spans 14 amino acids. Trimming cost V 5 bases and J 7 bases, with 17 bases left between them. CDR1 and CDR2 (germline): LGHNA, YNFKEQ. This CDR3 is CASSTRQTETGYTF. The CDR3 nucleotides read TGTGCCAGCAGCACCCGACAGACTGAGACTGGCTACACCTTC.

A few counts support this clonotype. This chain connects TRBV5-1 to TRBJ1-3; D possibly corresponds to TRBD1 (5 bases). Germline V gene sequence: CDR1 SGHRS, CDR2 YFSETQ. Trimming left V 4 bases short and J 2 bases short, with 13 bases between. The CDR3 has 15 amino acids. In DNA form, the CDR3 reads TGCGCCAGCAGCCGGGGGACGATTGCTGGAAACACCATATATTTT. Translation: CASSRGTIAGNTIYF. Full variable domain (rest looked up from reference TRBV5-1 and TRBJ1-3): KAGVTQTPRYLIKTRGQQVTLSCSPISGHRSVSWYQQTPGQGLQFLFEYFSETQRNKGNFPGRFSGRQFSNSRSEMNVSTLELGDSALYLCASSRGTIAGNTIYFGEGSWLTVV.

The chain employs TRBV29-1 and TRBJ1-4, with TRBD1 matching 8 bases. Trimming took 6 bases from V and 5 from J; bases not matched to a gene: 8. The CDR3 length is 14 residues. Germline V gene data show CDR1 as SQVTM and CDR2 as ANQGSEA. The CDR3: CSVTDRGANEKLFF. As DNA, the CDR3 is TGCAGCGTGACCGACAGGGGCGCGAATGAAAAACTGTTTTTT.

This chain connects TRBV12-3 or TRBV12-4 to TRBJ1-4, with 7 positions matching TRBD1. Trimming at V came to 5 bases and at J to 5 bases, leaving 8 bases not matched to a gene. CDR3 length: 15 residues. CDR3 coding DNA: TGTGCCAGCAGTACTTGGGCCAGGGGGAATGAAAAACTGTTTTTT. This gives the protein CASSTWARGNEKLFF.

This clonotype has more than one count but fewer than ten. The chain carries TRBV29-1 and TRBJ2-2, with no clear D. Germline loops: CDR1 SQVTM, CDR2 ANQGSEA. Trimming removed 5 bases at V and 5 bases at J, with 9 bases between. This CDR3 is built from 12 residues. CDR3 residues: CSVLGWTGELFF. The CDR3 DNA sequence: TGCAGCGTTCTGGGGTGGACCGGGGAGCTGTTTTTT.

The CDR3 DNA is TGTGCCAGCAGCTTTAGCGGGGGAGGGTCAGATACGCAGTATTTT. Translating it yields CASSFSGGGSDTQYF. V and J are TRBV11-2 and TRBJ2-3; TRBD2 agrees at 9 bases. CDR1 is SGHAT and CDR2 is FQNNGV in the germline V gene. Losses at the gene ends were 3 bases for V and 4 bases for J; bases not matched to a gene: 5. The CDR3 loop spans 15 amino acids. Together with reference TRBV11-2 and TRBJ2-3, the CDR3 gives the full variable domain: EAGVAQSPRYKIIEKRQSVAFWCNPISGHATLYWYQQILGQGPKLLIQFQNNGVVDDSQLPKDRFSAERLKGVDSTLKIQPAKLEDSAVYLCASSFSGGGSDTQYFGPGTRLTVL.

CDR3 in amino acids: CASSLGGGGGTQYF. For the CDR3, the DNA is TGTGCCAGCAGCTTGGGTGGGGGCGGTGGTACGCAGTATTTT. The chain uses TRBV7-2 and TRBJ2-3; D perhaps matches TRBD1 (6 bases). Looked up from germline, CDR1 is SGHTA and CDR2 is FQGNSA. The CDR3 spans 14 residues. Trimming removed 3 bases from V and 8 bases from J, with 15 bases in between.

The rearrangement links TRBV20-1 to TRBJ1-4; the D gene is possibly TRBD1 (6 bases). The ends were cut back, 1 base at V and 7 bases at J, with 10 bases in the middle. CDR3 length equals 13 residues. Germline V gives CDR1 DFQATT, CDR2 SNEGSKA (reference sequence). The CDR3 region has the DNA TGCAGTGCTAGAGGCAGGGGTGGTGAAAAACTGTTTTTT. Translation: CSARGRGGEKLFF.

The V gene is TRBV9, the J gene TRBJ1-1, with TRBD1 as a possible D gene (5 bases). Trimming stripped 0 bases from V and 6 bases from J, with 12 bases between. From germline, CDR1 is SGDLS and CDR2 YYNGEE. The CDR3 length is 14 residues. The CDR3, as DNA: TGTGCCAGCAGCGTAGCTGAGAGGGGCCCTGAAGCTTTCTTT. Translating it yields CASSVAERGPEAFF.

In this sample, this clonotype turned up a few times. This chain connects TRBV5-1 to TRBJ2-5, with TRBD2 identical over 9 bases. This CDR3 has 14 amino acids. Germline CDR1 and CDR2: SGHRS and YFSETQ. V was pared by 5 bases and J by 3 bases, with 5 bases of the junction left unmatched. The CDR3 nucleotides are TGCGCCAGCAGGGCGGGGGGGTCAGAAGAGACCCAGTACTTC. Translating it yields CASRAGGSEETQYF.

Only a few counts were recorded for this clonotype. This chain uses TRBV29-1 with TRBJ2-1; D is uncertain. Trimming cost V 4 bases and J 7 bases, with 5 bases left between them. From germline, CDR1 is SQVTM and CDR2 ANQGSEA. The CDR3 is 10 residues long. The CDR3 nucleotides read TGCAGCGTTGGTGGGAATGAGCAGTTCTTC. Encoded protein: CSVGGNEQFF.

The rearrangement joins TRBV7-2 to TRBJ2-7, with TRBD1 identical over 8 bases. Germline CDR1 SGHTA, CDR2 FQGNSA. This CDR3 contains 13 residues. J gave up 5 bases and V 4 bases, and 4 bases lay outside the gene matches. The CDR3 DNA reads TGTGCCAGCAGCTCAGGGGGCTCGGACGAGCAGTACTTC. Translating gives CASSSGGSDEQYF.

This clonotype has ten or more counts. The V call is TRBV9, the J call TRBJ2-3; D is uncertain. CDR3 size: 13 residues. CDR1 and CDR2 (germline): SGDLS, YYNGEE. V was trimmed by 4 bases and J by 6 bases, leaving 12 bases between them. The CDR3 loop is CASSPHGSDTQYF. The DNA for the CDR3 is TGTGCCAGCAGCCCCCACGGATCCGATACGCAGTATTTT.

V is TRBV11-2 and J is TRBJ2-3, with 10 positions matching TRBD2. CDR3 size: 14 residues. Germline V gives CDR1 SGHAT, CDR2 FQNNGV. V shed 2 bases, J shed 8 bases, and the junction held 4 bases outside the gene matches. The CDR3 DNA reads TGTGCCAGCAGCTTATCTAGCGGGGGCACTACGCAGTATTTT. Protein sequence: CASSLSSGGTTQYF.

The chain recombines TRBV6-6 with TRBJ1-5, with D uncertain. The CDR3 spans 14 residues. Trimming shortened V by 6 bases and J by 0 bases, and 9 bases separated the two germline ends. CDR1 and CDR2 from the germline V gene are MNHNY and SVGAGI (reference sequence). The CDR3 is CASSPAYSNQPQHF. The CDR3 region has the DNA TGTGCCAGCAGCCCAGCCTATAGCAATCAGCCCCAGCATTTT.

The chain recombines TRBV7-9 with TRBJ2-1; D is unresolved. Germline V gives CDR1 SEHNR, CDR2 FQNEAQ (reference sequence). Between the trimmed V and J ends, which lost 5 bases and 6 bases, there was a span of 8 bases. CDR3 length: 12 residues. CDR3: CASSKGSNEQFF. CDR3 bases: TGTGCCAGCAGCAAGGGTTCCAATGAGCAGTTCTTC.